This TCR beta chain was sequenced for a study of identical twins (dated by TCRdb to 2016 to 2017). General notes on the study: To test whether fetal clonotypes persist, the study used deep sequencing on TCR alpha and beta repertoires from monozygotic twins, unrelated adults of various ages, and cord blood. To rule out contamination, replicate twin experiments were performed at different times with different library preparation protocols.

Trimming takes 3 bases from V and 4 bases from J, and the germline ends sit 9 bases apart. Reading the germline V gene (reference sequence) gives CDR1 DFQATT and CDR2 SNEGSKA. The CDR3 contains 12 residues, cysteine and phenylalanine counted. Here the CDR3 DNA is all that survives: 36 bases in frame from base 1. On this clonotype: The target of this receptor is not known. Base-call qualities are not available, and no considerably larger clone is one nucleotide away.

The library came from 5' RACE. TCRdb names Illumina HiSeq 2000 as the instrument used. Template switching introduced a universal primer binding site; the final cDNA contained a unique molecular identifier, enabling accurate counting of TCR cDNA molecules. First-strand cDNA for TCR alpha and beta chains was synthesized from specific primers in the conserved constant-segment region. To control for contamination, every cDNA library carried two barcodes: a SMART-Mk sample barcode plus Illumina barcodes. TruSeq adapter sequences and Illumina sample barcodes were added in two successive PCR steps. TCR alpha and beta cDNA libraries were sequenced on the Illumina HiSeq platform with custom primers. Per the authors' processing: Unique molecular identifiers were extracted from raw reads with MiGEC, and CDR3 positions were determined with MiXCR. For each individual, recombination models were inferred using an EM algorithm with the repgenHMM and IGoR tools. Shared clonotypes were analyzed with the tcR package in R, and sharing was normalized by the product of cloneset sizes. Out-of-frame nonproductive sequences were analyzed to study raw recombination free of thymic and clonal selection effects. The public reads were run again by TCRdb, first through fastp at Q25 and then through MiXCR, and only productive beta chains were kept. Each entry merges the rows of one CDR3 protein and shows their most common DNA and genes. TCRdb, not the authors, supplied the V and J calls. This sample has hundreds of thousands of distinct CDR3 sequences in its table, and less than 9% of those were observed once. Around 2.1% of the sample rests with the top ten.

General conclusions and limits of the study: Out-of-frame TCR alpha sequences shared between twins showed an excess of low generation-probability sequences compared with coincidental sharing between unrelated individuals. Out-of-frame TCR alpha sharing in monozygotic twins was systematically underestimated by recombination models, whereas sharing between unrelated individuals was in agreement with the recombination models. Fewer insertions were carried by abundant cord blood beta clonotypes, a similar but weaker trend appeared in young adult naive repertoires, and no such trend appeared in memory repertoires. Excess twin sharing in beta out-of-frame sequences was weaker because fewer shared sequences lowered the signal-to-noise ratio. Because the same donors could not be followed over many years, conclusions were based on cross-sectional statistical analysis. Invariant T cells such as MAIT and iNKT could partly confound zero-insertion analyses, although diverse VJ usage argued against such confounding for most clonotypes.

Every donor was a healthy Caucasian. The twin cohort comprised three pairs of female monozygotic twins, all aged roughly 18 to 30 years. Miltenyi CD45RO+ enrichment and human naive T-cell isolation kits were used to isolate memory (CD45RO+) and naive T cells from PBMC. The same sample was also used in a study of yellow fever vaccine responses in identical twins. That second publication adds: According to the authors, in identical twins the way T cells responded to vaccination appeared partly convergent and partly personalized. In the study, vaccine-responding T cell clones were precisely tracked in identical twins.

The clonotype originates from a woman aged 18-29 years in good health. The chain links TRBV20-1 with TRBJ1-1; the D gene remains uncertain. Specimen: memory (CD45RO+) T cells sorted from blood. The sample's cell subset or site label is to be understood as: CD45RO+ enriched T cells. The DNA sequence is TGCAGTGCTAGCCGGGCCACCACTGAAGCTTTCTTT. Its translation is CSASRATTEAFF.